This TCR beta chain originates from a study of T cells in Graves' hyperthyroidism and ophthalmopathy. Using RNA transcripts as the source, TCR beta CDR3 regions were amplified. Primed by the HTBI set, a first-round RT-PCR was run on the TCR CDR3. TCRdb reprocessed the multiplex PCR reads via MiXCR and lists one record per CDR3 protein. The sample records about 400,000 distinct CDR3 sequences, 14% to 15% being singletons. The germline V gene has CDR1 LGHDT and CDR2 YNNKEL (reference sequence). This CDR3 comprises 12 residues. V lost 1 base to trimming and J lost 4 bases, with 3 bases between them. This clonotype showed up many times. Antigen: not known. Uncontrolled infection, other autoimmune disease, pregnancy and lactation each barred patients from inclusion. The study, taken as a whole, reports: The model's output predicted ophthalmopathy at a median of around 7 months prior to onset. Ophthalmopathy could be told apart from stable hyperthyroidism with a 13 V-J model.

The chain has TRBV3-1 and TRBJ2-3; D uncertain. Sequences were obtained from blood. This receptor was taken from a man aged 18 to 29 with Graves' ophthalmopathy. The CDR3 coding sequence is TGTGCCAGCAGCCAAGCCCCAGATACGCAGTATTTT. Translation gives CASSQAPDTQYF.